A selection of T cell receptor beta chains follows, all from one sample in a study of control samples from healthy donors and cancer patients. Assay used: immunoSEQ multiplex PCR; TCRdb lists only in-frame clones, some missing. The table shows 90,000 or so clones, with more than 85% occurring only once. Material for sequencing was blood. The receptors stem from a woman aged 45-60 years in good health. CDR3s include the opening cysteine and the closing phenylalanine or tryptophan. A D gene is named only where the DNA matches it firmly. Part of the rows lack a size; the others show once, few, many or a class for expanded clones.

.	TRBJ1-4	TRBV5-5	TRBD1	TGTGCCAGCAGCCCGGTCAGGGGGTCTAATGAAAAACTGTTTTTT	CASSPVRGSNEKLFF
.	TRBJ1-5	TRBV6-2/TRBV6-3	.	TGTGCCAGCAGTGGGGGGGTGGAGAGAAGTACCCAGCATTTT	CASSGGVERSTQHF
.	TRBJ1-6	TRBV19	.	TGTGCCAGTAGTGGCGAAGGGACCTCCTGGAATAATTCACCCCTCCACTTT	CASSGEGTSWNNSPLHF
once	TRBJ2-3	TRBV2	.	TGTGCCAGCAGTCCGGACCGCGGCACAGATACGCAGTATTTT	CASSPDRGTDTQYF
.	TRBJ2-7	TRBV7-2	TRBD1	TGTGCCAGCAGCTTATATGGACAGGGATACTACGAGCAGTACTTC	CASSLYGQGYYEQYF
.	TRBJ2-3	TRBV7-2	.	TGTGCCAGCAGTCGGGACTTATTGATCACTAGCACAGATACGCAGTATTTT	CASSRDLLITSTDTQYF
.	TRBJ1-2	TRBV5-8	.	TGTGCCAGCAGACGAGACAGGTTCTATGGCTACACCTTC	CASRRDRFYGYTF
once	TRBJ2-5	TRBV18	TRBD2	TGTGCCAGCTCACCGCCGGGACTAGCGGGGGAAGAGACCCAGTACTTC	CASSPPGLAGEETQYF
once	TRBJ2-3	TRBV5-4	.	TGTGCCAGCAGCCAAACTAGGGTAGGCACAGATACGCAGTATTTT	CASSQTRVGTDTQYF
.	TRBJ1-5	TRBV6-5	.	TGTGCCAGCAGAAAGGGGCGGCTTAGCAATCAGCCCCAGCATTTT	CASRKGRLSNQPQHF
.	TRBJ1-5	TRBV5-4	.	TGTGCCAGCAGCTTGGCGGGTCTTAGGGGCTCTAATCAGCCCCAGCATTTT	CASSLAGLRGSNQPQHF
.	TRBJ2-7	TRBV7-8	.	TGTGCCAGCAGCCCTCGAAGGACTACAGTCGAGCAGTACTTC	CASSPRRTTVEQYF
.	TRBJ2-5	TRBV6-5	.	TGTGCCAGCAGTTCCAATTCGTGGGGGGAGACCCAGTACTTC	CASSSNSWGETQYF
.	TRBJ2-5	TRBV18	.	TGTGCCAGCTCCCTACAGACCCAAGAGACCCAGTACTTC	CASSLQTQETQYF
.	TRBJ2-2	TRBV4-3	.	TGCGCCAGCAGCCAAGATCGGGGTAGAGCCGGGGAGCTGTTTTTT	CASSQDRGRAGELFF
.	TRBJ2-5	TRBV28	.	TGTGCCAGCAGGTCCTCAGAGACCCAGTACTTC	CASRSSETQYF
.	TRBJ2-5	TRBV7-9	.	TGTGCCAGCATTCCTGGCCAGGTGGGGAGCCTAGGAGAGACCCAGTACTTC	CASIPGQVGSLGETQYF
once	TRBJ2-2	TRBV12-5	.	TGTGCTAGCTCAAGGGCCCCGAACACCGGGGAGCTGTTTTTT	CASSRAPNTGELFF
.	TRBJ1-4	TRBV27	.	TGTGCCAGCGGTGGAATTAATGAAAAACTGTTTTTT	CASGGINEKLFF
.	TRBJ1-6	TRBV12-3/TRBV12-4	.	TGTGCCAGCAGTTTAGATTCACCCCTCCACTTT	CASSLDSPLHF
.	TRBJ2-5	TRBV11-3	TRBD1	TGTGCCAGCAGCCAGGTCAGGGGGCGGGAGACCCAGTACTTC	CASSQVRGRETQYF
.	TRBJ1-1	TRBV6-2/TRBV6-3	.	TGTGCCAGCAGTTACCCCCGGGAGAACATGAACACTGAAGCTTTCTTT	CASSYPRENMNTEAFF
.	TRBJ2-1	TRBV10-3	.	TGTGCCATCAGCAGACTAGGCAATGAGCAGTTCTTC	CAISRLGNEQFF
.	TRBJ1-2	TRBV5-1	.	TGCGCCAGCAGCCCTGGGGCAGGGACTTTCTATGGCTACACCTTC	CASSPGAGTFYGYTF
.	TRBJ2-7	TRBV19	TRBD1	TGTGCCAGTAGCCCGGGGACAGGGACCTACGAGCAGTACTTC	CASSPGTGTYEQYF
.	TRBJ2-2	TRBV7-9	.	TGTGCCAGCAGCTTAGCGGCTGCTGGGGAGCTGTTTTTT	CASSLAAAGELFF
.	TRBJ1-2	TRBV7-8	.	TGTGCCAGCAGCAAAAATACAGGGTTAGTCCCCAATGGCTACACCTTC	CASSKNTGLVPNGYTF
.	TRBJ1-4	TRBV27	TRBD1	TGTGCCAGCAGGAGGTCCAGGGGGTCGGGGGAAAAACTGTTTTTT	CASRRSRGSGEKLFF
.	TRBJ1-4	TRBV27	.	TGTGCCAGCAGAAGGGGAGGGGCGGGGGATGAAAAACTGTTTTTT	CASRRGGAGDEKLFF
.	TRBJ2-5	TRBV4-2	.	TGTGCCAGCAGCCAAGAGAGGTGGGGGTACCAAGAGACCCAGTACTTC	CASSQERWGYQETQYF
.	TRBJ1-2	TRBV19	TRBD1	TGTGCCAGTAGTACCACCGGACAGGGGCCCCGAGTCGGGTATGGCTACACCTTC	CASSTTGQGPRVGYGYTF
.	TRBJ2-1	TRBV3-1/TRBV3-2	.	TGTGCCAGCAGCCTGTCACCTAGCCTTCCTAGCAATGAGCAGTTCTTC	CASSLSPSLPSNEQFF
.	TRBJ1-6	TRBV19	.	TGTGCCAGTAGTATCGTCCCGGACAGCCAAGGGCCCTATAATTCACCCCTCCACTTT	CASSIVPDSQGPYNSPLHF
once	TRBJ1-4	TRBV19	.	TGTGCCAGTAGTATCTTTATGCAGTCCAAAAATGAAAAACTGTTTTTT	CASSIFMQSKNEKLFF
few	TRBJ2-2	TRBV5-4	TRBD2	TGTGCCAGCAGCTGGGCCCCCGGGGGGGGGACCGGGGAGCTGTTTTTT	CASSWAPGGGTGELFF
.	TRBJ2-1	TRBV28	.	TGTGCCAGCAATAGGGAAGGCGGTGTTAGCTCCTACAATGAGCAGTTCTTC	CASNREGGVSSYNEQFF
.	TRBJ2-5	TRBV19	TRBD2	TGTGCCAGTAGTTGGACTAGCGAACAGACCCAGTACTTC	CASSWTSEQTQYF
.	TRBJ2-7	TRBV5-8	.	TGTGCCAGCAGCCCCGGGTGGCGCGAGCAGTACTTC	CASSPGWREQYF
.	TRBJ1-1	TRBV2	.	TGTGCCAGCAGTGAACCACTAGGGCGGAACACTGAAGCTTTCTTT	CASSEPLGRNTEAFF
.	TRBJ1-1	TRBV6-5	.	TGTGCCAGCAGTTACCCCGACTCCACTGAAGCTTTCTTT	CASSYPDSTEAFF
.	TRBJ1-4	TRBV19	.	TGTGCCACAAAGGACCGTGCTAATGAAAAACTGTTTTTT	CATKDRANEKLFF
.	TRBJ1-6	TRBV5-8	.	TGTGCCAGCAGCCTTGGCGGGGGAGCGTCACCCCTCCACTTT	CASSLGGGASPLHF
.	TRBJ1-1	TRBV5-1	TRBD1	TGCGCCAGCAGCTTGCAGGGGGATGGCACTGAAGCTTTCTTT	CASSLQGDGTEAFF
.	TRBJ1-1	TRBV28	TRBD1	TGTGCCAGCAGTCAACAGGGGCTTGAAGCTTTCTTT	CASSQQGLEAFF
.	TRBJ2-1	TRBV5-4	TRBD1	TGTGCCAGCAGCTCGGACAGGGTGGTCAATGAGCAGTTCTTC	CASSSDRVVNEQFF